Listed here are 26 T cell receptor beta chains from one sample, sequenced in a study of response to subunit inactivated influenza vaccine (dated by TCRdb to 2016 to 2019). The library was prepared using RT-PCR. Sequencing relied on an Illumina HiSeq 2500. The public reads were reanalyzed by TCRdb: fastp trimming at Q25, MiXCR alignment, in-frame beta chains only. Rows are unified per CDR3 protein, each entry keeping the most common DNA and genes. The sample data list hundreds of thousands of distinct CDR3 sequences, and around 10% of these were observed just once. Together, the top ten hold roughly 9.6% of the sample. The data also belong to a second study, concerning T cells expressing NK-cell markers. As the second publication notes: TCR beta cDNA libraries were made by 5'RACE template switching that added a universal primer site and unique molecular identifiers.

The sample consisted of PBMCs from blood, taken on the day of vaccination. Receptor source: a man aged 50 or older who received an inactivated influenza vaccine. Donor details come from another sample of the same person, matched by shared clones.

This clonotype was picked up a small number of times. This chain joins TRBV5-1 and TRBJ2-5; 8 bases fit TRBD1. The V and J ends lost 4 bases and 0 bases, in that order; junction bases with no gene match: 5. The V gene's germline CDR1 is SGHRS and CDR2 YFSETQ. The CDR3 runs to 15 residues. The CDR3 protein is CASSTGQGYQETQYF. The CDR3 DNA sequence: TGCGCCAGCAGCACCGGACAGGGATACCAAGAGACCCAGTACTTC.

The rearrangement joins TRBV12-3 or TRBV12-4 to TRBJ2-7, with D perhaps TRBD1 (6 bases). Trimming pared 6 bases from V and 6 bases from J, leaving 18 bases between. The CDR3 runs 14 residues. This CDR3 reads CASSPSISRGEQYF. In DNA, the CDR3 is TGTGCCAGCAGCCCATCCATCAGCAGGGGCGAGCAGTACTTC.

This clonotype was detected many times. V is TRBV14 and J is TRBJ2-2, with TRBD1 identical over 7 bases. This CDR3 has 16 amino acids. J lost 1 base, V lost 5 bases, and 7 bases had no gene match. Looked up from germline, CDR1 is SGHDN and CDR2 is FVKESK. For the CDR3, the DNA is TGTGCCAGCAGCACCAACAGGGGTCAGAACACCGGGGAGCTGTTTTTT. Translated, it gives CASSTNRGQNTGELFF.

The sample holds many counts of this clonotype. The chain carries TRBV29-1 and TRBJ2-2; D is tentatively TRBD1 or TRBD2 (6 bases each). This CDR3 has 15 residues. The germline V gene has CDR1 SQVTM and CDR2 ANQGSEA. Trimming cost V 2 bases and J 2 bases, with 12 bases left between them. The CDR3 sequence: CSVEFRGRNTGELFF. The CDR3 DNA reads TGCAGCGTTGAATTCCGGGGGCGAAACACCGGGGAGCTGTTTTTT.

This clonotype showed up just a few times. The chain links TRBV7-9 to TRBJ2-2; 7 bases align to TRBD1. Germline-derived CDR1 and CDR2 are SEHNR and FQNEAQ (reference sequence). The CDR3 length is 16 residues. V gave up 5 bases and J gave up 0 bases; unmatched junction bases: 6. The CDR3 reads CASSLSDRANTGELFF. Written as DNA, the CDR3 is TGTGCCAGCAGCCTAAGCGACAGGGCGAACACCGGGGAGCTGTTTTTT.

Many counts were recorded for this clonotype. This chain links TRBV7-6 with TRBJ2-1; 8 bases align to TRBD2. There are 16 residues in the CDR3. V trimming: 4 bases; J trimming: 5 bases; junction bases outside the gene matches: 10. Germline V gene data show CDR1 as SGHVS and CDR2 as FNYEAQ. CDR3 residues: CASSSRKSGGHNEQFF. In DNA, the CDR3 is TGTGCCAGCAGCTCACGCAAAAGCGGGGGCCACAATGAGCAGTTCTTC.

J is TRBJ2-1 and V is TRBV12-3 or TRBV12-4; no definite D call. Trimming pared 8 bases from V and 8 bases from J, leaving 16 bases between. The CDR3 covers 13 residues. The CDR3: CASGQRSLDEQFF. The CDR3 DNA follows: TGTGCCAGCGGGCAACGCTCCCTCGATGAGCAGTTCTTC.

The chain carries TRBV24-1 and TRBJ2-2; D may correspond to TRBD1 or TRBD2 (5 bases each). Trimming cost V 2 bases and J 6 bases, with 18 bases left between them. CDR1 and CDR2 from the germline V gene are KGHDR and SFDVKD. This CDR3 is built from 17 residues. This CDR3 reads CATSDYGTDEPAGELFF. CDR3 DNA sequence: TGTGCCACCAGTGATTATGGGACGGACGAACCCGCCGGGGAGCTGTTTTTT.

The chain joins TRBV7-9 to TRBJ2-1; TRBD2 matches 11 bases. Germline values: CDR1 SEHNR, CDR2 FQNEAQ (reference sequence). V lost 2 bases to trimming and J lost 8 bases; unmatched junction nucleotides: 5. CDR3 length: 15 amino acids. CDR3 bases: TGTGCCAGCAGCTTATTACTAGCGGGAGCTCATGAGCAGTTCTTC. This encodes CASSLLLAGAHEQFF. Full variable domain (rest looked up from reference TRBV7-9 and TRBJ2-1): DTGVSQNPRHKITKRGQNVTFRCDPISEHNRLYWYRQTLGQGPEFLTYFQNEAQLEKSRLLSDRFSAERPKGSFSTLEIQRTEQGDSAMYLCASSLLLAGAHEQFFGPGTRLTVL.

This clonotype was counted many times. The CDR3 coding sequence is TGCGCCAGCAGCCAAGATCGGGGGGGTGGAAATCAGCCCCAGCATTTT. The encoded protein is CASSQDRGGGNQPQHF. This rearrangement joins TRBV4-3 to TRBJ1-5; tentative D call: TRBD1 (5 bases). V lost 0 bases and J 4 bases, leaving 13 bases between the germline ends. Germline values: CDR1 LGHNA, CDR2 YSLEER. This CDR3 has 16 residues.

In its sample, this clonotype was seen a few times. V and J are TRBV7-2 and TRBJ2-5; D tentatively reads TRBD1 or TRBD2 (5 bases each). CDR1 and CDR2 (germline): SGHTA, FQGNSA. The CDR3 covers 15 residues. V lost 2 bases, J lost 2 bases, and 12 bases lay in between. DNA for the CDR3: TGTGCCAGCAGCTTACGGGGCGGCAGTCAAGAGACCCAGTACTTC. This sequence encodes CASSLRGGSQETQYF.

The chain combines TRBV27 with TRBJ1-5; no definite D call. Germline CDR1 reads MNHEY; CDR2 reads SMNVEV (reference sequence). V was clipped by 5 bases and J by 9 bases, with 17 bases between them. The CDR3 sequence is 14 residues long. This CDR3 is CASSPVLPDSPQHF. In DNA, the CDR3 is TGTGCCAGCAGTCCAGTTTTGCCAGATTCGCCCCAGCATTTT.

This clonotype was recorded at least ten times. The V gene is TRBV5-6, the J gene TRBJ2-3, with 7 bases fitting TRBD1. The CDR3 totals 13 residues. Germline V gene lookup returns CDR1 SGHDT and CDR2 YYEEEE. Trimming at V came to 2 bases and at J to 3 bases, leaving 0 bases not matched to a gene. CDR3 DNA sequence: TGTGCCAGCAGCTTACAGGGGACAGATACGCAGTATTTT. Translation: CASSLQGTDTQYF.

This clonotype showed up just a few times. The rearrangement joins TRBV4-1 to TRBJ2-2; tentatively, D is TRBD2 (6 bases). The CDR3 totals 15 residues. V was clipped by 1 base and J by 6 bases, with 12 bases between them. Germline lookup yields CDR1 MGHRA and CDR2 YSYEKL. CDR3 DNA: TGCGCCAGCAGCCAAGCATGGGGAGGTGCCGGGGAGCTGTTTTTT. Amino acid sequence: CASSQAWGGAGELFF.

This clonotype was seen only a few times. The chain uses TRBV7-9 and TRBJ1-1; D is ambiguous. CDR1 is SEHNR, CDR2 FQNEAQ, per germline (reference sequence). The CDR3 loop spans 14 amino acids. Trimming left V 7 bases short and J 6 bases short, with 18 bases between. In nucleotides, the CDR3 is TGTGCCAGCACCAAAATGGAGGGATGGGCTGAAGCTTTCTTT. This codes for CASTKMEGWAEAFF. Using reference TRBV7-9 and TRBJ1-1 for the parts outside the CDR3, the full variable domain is DTGVSQNPRHKITKRGQNVTFRCDPISEHNRLYWYRQTLGQGPEFLTYFQNEAQLEKSRLLSDRFSAERPKGSFSTLEIQRTEQGDSAMYLCASTKMEGWAEAFFGQGTRLTVV.

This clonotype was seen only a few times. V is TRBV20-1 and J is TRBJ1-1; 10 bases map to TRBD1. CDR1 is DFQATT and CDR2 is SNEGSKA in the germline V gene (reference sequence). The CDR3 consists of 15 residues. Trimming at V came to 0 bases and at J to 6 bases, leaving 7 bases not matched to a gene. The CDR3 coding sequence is TGCAGTGCTAGAGATTTCGACAGGGGGCTCTCTGAAGCTTTCTTT. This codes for CSARDFDRGLSEAFF.

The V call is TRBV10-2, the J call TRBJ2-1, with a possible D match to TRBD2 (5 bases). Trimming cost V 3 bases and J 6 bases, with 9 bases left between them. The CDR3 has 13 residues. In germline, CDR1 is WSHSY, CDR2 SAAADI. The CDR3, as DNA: TGCGCCAGCAGTGAATGGACTCGCAATGAGCAGTTCTTC. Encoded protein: CASSEWTRNEQFF.

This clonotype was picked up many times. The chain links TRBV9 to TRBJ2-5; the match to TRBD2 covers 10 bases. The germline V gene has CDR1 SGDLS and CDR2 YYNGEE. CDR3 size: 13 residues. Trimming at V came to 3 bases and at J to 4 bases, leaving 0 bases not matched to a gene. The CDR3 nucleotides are TGTGCCAGCAGCGGGACTAGCGGAGAGACCCAGTACTTC. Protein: CASSGTSGETQYF.

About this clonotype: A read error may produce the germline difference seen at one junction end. CDR3 sequence reads: CASSFWASGPTWELFF. The CDR3 nucleotides are TGTGCCAGCAGTTTTTGGGCTAGCGGGCCCACCTGGGAGCTGTTTTTT. The chain uses TRBV12-3 or TRBV12-4 and TRBJ2-2; 8 nucleotides match TRBD2. There are 16 residues in the CDR3.

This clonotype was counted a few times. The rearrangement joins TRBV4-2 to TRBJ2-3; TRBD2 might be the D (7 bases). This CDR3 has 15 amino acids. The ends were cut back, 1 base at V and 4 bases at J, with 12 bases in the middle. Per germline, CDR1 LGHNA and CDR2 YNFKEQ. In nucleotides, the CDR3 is TGTGCCAGCAGCCAAGGGGGGGGCTGGGCAGATACGCAGTATTTT. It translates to CASSQGGGWADTQYF.

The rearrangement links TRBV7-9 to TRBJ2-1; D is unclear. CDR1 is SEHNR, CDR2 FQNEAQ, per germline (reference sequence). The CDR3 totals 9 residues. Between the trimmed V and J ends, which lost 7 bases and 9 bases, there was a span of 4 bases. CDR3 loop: CASTIEQFF. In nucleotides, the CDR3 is TGTGCCAGCACCATTGAGCAGTTCTTC.

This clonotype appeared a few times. As DNA, the CDR3 is TGTGCCAGCAGCGCCGGGGGCAAGAACACTGAAGCTTTCTTT. Translation: CASSAGGKNTEAFF. The gene calls are TRBV9 and TRBJ1-1; TRBD1 is a possible D gene (6 bases). Germline V gene lookup returns CDR1 SGDLS and CDR2 YYNGEE. Deletions cut 3 bases from V and 1 base from J, with 10 bases between. This CDR3 is 14 amino acids long.

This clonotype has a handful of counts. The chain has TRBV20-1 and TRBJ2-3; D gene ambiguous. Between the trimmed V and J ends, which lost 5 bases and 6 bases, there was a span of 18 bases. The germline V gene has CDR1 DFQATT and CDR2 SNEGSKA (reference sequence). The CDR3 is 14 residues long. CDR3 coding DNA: TGCAGTGCTCAGGCCGGTGGCTCATGGGATACGCAGTATTTT. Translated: CSAQAGGSWDTQYF.

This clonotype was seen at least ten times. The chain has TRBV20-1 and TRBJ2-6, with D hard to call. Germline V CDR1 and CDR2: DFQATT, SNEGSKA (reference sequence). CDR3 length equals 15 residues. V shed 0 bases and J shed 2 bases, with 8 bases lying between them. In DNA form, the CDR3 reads TGCAGTGCTAGAGATCTGTTTGCTGGGGCCAACGTCCTGACTTTC. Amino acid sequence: CSARDLFAGANVLTF.

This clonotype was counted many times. CDR3 DNA sequence: TGTGCCAGCCTCCGGGACAGGGACACTGAAGCTTTCTTT. Amino acid sequence: CASLRDRDTEAFF. The chain employs TRBV6-1 and TRBJ1-1; 9 nucleotides line up with TRBD1. The CDR3 consists of 13 residues. V lost 8 bases and J lost 3; bases outside the gene matches: 4. In germline, CDR1 is MNHNS, CDR2 SASEGT.

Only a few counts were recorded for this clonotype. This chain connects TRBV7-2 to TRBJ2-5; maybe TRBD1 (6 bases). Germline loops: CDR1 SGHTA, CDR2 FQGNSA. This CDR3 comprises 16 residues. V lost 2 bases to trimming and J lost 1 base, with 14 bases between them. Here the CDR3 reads CASSLRDILFQETQYF. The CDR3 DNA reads TGTGCCAGCAGCTTAAGGGACATTTTATTCCAAGAGACCCAGTACTTC.